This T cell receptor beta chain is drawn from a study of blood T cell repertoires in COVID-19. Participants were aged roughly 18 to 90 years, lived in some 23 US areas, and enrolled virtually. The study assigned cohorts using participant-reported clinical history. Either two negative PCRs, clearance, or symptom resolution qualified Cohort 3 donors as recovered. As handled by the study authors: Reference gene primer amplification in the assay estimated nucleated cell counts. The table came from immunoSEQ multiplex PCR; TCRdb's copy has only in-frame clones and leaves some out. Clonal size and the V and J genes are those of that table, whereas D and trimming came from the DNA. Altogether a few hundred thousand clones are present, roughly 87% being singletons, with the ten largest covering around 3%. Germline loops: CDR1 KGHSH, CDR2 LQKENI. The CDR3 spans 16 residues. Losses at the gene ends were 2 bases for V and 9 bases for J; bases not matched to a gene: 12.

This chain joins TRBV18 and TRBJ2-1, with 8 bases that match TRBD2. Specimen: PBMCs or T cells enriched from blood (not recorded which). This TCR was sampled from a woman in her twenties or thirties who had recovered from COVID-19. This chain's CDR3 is CASSPFEASGYPEQFF. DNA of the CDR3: TGTGCCAGCTCACCATTCGAGGCTAGCGGGTATCCTGAGCAGTTCTTC.